This T cell receptor beta chain was identified during a study of cytomegalovirus exposure and HLA in healthy donors (dated by TCRdb to between 2016 and 2019). In terms of the full investigation: An earlier analysis of approximately 640 of the donors reported roughly 270 Gb of sequence data and around 120 million unique TCR beta sequences from about 179 million T cells. About 280 gigabases of sequencing data and 70 million to 95 million unique TCR sequences made up an early release that covered 640 HLA-typed donors. Of the roughly 400 genotyped donors, about 80% fell in the genetic ancestry cluster associated with self-reported Caucasian donors. The study aimed to test whether cataloging public T cell receptors could reveal signatures of past pathogen exposure. The study profiled the T cell repertoires of hundreds of subjects by immunosequencing and related them to cytomegalovirus serostatus. A separate validation cohort of approximately 130 different subjects was used in addition to the 666-subject first cohort. To predict cytomegalovirus infection status, the study brought together high-throughput TCR immunosequencing, statistical association of individual TCRs with disease status, and machine learning. A later analysis re-analyzed previously published TCR beta repertoires from 550 to 700 donors and added high-resolution HLA genotyping to study TCR occurrence patterns. Rather than drawing on any new phenotypic data, the later analysis identified candidate immune exposures from TCR beta sequences and the way those sequences occurred across donors. In an earlier analysis of roughly 600 of the donors, high-throughput TCR beta sequencing was used to judge whether each TCR beta V gene segment behaved as functional or pseudogenic. Donor age, sex, ethnicity and CMV serostatus were compiled together with the repertoire data. In a later genetic analysis, genome-wide SNP genotypes for about three fifths of the roughly 670 donors were used, and that subset was treated as a discovery cohort. Every discovery cohort repertoire had been produced on one sequencing platform. Both class I and class II loci were covered by HLA typing, at four-digit resolution. The number of typed donors differed by locus: 629-630 for A, B, C, DRB1 and DQB1; 500 to 550 for DQA1; 600 to 610 for DPA1; and some 450 for DPB1. About five DR-DQ haplotypes were treated as single units for association and clustering because of strong linkage in the cohort. Among approximately 370 genotyped donors of the cohort, an average of approximately 240,000 unique TCR beta nucleotide sequences was sequenced per donor, of which about 18% were non-productive. Summary of the overall study and its limitations: Some IMGT-functional V segments, including TRBV6-2 and TRBV6-3, could not be distinguished by the 87-base-pair reads and were therefore excluded. In a later genetic analysis, fewer N-insertions in productive TCRs were reported among donors in an Asian-associated ancestry cluster than the approximately 670-donor mean. A later genetic analysis associated a missense DCLRE1C variant with V-gene and J-gene trimming of TCR beta chains, and an independent cohort replicated the association. A cluster of highly shared sequence variants was judged likely to be a technical artifact of the sequencing pipeline. A later analysis found that HLA-associated TCR beta chains were more clonally expanded and had lower generation probabilities than equally common non-associated chains. Because HLA typing was missing for some donors at each locus, association tests included only the typed subset. Immune exposure information for the cohort was limited to CMV serostatus. A further reported finding was that TCR beta sequences accurately predicted the HLA-A and HLA-B alleles for most subjects in the first cohort. Most TCR sequences were seen in very few donors, while some public TCRs were found in many individuals. Linkage disequilibrium might explain the correlated functional status among segregating V segments, but an unknown experimental factor could not be ruled out. The classifier was reported to diagnose cytomegalovirus status with high specificity and sensitivity in both the original and validation cohorts. At a false discovery rate of 0.05, a later analysis linked 15,000 to 20,000 TCR beta sequences to specific HLA alleles. The presence/absence analyses assumed that sequencing depth was roughly uniform across donors, and that assumption may not be true. According to the authors, the approach could potentially be generalized to other disease states and immunological phenotypes. According to a later analysis, most CMV-associated TCR beta chains appeared to be HLA-restricted, and the HLA associations seemed to be driven largely by CMV exposure. In the study, some 160 TCR beta chains were listed as associated with cytomegalovirus. This cohort had only TCR beta chains sequenced, and the lack of alpha or paired-chain data limited which features could be detected. According to a later analysis, TCR association rates differed among HLA loci, with DRB1 alleles showing the most associated TCRs and HLA-C alleles showing the fewest. Strong co-occurrence of HLA alleles, especially DR and DQ, made assigning TCR associations to individual alleles difficult. An earlier analysis of approximately 540 of the donors showed that most TCR beta V segments appeared in productive rearrangements either about 87% or about 30% of the time, which broadly matched IMGT annotations. Three of the identified cytomegalovirus-associated TCR beta chains were confirmed in vitro to be specific for cytomegalovirus antigens. Because counts were too low, about 17 rarely observed V segments, including chromosome 9 orphons, were excluded from the earlier analysis of under 650 of the donors. Several of the top co-occurrence clusters appeared to be linked to parvovirus B19, influenza, CMV and Epstein-Barr virus, according to a later analysis.

The CDR3 holds 16 amino acids from the cysteine to the phenylalanine. Left in the record is the CDR3 DNA by itself, 48 bases read in frame from the first base. The germline V gene sets CDR1 to MNHNS and CDR2 to SASEGT. For this chain, trimming is 2 bases at the V end and 2 bases at the J end, and the number of junction bases without a gene match is 8. The cohort comprised fewer than 700 healthy bone marrow donors. Cohort members were all nominally healthy when sampled, although unrecorded immune exposures were likely present. The donor tested CMV seronegative and was one of the 352 seronegative cohort members. A peripheral blood sample was provided by each donor, and peripheral blood mononuclear cells were used for TCR beta sequencing. Genomic DNA was extracted from the blood cell samples with the Qiagen DNeasy Blood Extraction Kit. Turning to this clone: The specificity of this receptor is unknown. The sample holds no much larger clone one base away, and base qualities are not on file.

The protocol used for the library was the immunoSEQ multiplex PCR assay. For the multiplex PCR, a mixture combining 60 forward primers for TCR Vbeta segments and 13 reverse primers for TCR Jbeta segments was used. A multiplex PCR assay on genomic DNA amplified the CDR3 region of rearranged TCR beta genes. Amplified TCR beta libraries were sequenced as 87-base-pair reads on the Illumina HiSeq System. Per the source publication's procedure: In a later analysis, some 80 million unique TCR beta chains were counted across the roughly 610 repertoires, and roughly 11 million of these chains were shared by at least two donors. Raw reads were error-corrected and collapsed into unique sequences by a nearest-neighbor algorithm in which closely related sequences were merged to remove PCR and sequencing errors. CDR3 sequences were aligned to IMGT reference sequences to assign V, D and J gene segments. For a sequence to be retained, a match of at least six nucleotides was required to both a V gene segment and a J gene segment. A rearrangement counted as productive if the CDR3 had no stop codons and remained in frame with V and J, and every other rearrangement counted as non-productive. Following IMGT convention, CDR3 was defined as the stretch from the second conserved V-encoded cysteine to the conserved J-encoded phenylalanine. Sequences without an unambiguous match to a single V gene segment were excluded from the earlier analysis of a few hundred of the donors. In an earlier analysis of more than 500 of the donors, a V segment was called functional when productive rearrangements were above 56.7%, and segregating when the standard deviation between donors exceeded 5%. A statistical classification framework was built for diagnosing cytomegalovirus status from the catalog of TCR beta chain sequences. In a later analysis, TCR nucleotide sequences were compared against IMGT/GENE-DB human TR gene sequences so that V and J genes could be assigned. A later analysis assigned CDR3 sequences and most-parsimonious VDJ recombination scenarios with the TCRdist pipeline. In a later analysis, every TCR beta chain was defined by the combination of its CDR3 amino acid sequence and its V-gene family, and reads without a unique V-gene family were dropped. To address suspected cross-contamination and a sequencing artifact, a later analysis removed 450 to 700 highly shared, low-generation-probability nucleotide sequences. In a later analysis, a clonal expansion index was calculated for each public chain from normalized within-repertoire ranks of inferred template counts. A later analysis computed generation probabilities with a VDJ recombination model fitted to out-of-frame rearrangements, and checked the results against IGoR. Hypergeometric tests were used in a later analysis to score TCR-TCR, TCR-HLA and TCR-CMV co-occurrence, with a repertoire-size bias correction applied to the TCR pairs. False discovery rates were estimated in a later analysis by permuting HLA or CMV assignments 20 times. In a later analysis, co-occurring TCRs were grouped with DBSCAN, and TCRdist sequence similarity was added when clustering was performed within HLA-allele-positive subsets. For co-occurrence clustering, repertoires with fewer than 30,000 or more than 120,000 public chains were excluded, along with five repertoires with anomalous nucleotide sharing. TCRdb stores this immuneACCESS table with in-frame sequences only. Part of the clones is absent; in the studies checked, under half of the shortfall reflects unresolved V genes, and no reason is known for the rest. That table gives V, J and clone size, and the DNA gave D and trimming. In all, the sample holds under 200,000 clones, and approximately 84% of those were seen once. The ten biggest clones cover roughly 0.38% of the sample.

The chain is made from TRBV6-1 and TRBJ2-7, with 8 junctional bases fitting TRBD2. The specimen sequenced was PBMCs. The sequence derives from a boy aged 2-15 years in good health and CMV-seronegative. The CDR3 is CASSESPAGVTYEQYF. The nucleotide sequence reads as follows: TGTGCCAGCAGTGAATCCCCAGCGGGAGTGACCTACGAGCAGTACTTC.